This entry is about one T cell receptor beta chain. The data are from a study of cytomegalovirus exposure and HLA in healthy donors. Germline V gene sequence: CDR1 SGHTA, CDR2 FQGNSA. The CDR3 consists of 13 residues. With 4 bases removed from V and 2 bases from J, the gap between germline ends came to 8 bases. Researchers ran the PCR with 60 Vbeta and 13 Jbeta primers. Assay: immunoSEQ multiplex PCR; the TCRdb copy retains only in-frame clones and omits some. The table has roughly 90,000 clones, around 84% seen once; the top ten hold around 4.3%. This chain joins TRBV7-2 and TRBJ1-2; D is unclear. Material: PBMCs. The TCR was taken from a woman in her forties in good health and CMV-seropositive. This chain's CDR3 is CASSSGRNYGYTF. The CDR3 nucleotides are TGTGCCAGCAGCTCGGGAAGAAACTATGGCTACACCTTC.